This record concerns one T cell receptor beta chain sequence. The data originate from a study of Ad26.COV2.S vaccination and SARS-CoV-2 variants. The protocol was immunoSEQ multiplex PCR, while the TCRdb copy is restricted to in-frame clones and leaves out a portion. Of 350,000 to 450,000 clones in the sample, about 92% are singletons; the top ten hold under 5%. V shed 10 bases and J shed 2 bases, with 18 bases lying between them. This CDR3 spans 15 amino acids. The germline CDR1 and CDR2 sequences are MNHEY and SVGAGI. The rearrangement links TRBV6-5 to TRBJ1-5, with D possibly TRBD1 on 6 matching bases. Sample: peripheral blood, taken after recovery from COVID-19. The source of this sequence is a human donor who had recovered from COVID-19. CDR3: CATRDIPAGNQPQHF. DNA for the CDR3: TGTGCCACCAGGGACATCCCCGCGGGCAATCAGCCCCAGCATTTT.